Shown below are 23 T cell receptor beta chains from a single sample sequenced in a study of early T cells in non-severe SARS-CoV-2 infection. TCRdb recomputed calls from the 5' RACE reads with MiXCR, one row per CDR3 protein. The profile shows some 66,000 distinct CDR3 sequences, roughly 10% of them singletons. Sequenced material: whole blood. The receptor source for this set is an adult who was a healthcare worker with PCR-confirmed SARS-CoV-2 infection or an uninfected control (not recorded which).

This clonotype was detected ten times or more. This sequence joins TRBV7-2 and TRBJ2-5; 15 bases align to TRBD2. Per the germline V gene, CDR1 is SGHTA and CDR2 is FQGNSA. V was clipped by 3 bases and J by 5 bases; unmatched bases: 4. This CDR3 is 16 amino acids long. CDR3 residues: CASSFQGLAGGETQYF. The CDR3 DNA is TGTGCCAGCAGCTTCCAAGGACTAGCGGGAGGGGAGACCCAGTACTTC.

This clonotype was seen a few times. The chain combines TRBV2 with TRBJ2-4, with D uncertain. Germline V gene data show CDR1 as SNHLY and CDR2 as FYNNEI. Trimming left V 4 bases short and J 5 bases short, with 3 bases between. The CDR3 has 11 residues. DNA for the CDR3: TGTGCCAGCAGTGGGCAAAACATTCAGTACTTC. Its translation is CASSGQNIQYF.

The sample holds many counts of this clonotype. The chain combines TRBV11-1 with TRBJ1-1; 10 bases fit TRBD1. Germline CDR1 is SGHAT and CDR2 is FQDESV (reference sequence). V lost 1 base, J lost 5 bases, and 7 bases stayed unmatched. The length of the CDR3 is 16 residues. This CDR3 is CASSLGDRGGKTEAFF. The CDR3 bases are TGTGCCAGCAGCTTAGGGGACAGGGGCGGAAAGACTGAAGCTTTCTTT.

The J gene is TRBJ1-1, the V gene TRBV18; D remains unclear. Germline CDR1 reads KGHSH; CDR2 reads LQKENI. This CDR3 is 13 amino acids long. V lost 3 bases and J 1 base, leaving 6 bases between the germline ends. The CDR3 nucleotides are TGTGCCAGCTCACCCGGGAAGAACACTGAAGCTTTCTTT. Encoded protein: CASSPGKNTEAFF.

The chain employs TRBV5-1 and TRBJ1-3, with D possibly matching TRBD1 (5 bases). This CDR3 is built from 16 residues. CDR1 and CDR2 (germline): SGHRS, YFSETQ. V lost 5 bases, J lost 0 bases, and 15 bases lay in between. CDR3 residues: CASRPDSPISGNTIYF. CDR3 coding DNA: TGCGCCAGCAGGCCAGACAGCCCCATCTCTGGAAACACCATATATTTT.

The genes are TRBV10-2 and TRBJ2-1; 15 positions agree with TRBD2. CDR1 WSHSY and CDR2 SAAADI come from the germline V gene. CDR3 size: 15 residues. J was trimmed by 9 bases and V by 6 bases; bases with no gene match: 6. CDR3 nucleotides: TGCGCCAGCAGAGATCCGGGACTAGCGGGAGGTGAGCAGTTCTTC. It codes for CASRDPGLAGGEQFF.

This clonotype was counted ten times or more. The chain combines TRBV3-1 with TRBJ2-7; D not certain. The V gene's germline CDR1 is LGHDT and CDR2 YNNKEL (reference sequence). CDR3 length: 12 amino acids. V lost 1 base to trimming and J lost 5 bases, with 6 bases between them. The CDR3 region is CASSQVKNEQYF. CDR3 DNA: TGTGCCAGCAGCCAAGTAAAGAACGAGCAGTACTTC.

This clonotype was found many times. V gene TRBV5-1 combines with J gene TRBJ2-1; D gene unclear. The germline V and J ends were trimmed by 3 bases and 7 bases, with 11 bases remaining between them. Per the germline V gene, CDR1 is SGHRS and CDR2 is YFSETQ. The CDR3 covers 13 residues. The CDR3: CASSSLNLNEQFF. The CDR3, as DNA: TGCGCCAGCAGCTCACTCAACTTAAATGAGCAGTTCTTC. The whole variable domain, remainder taken from reference TRBV5-1 and TRBJ2-1, is KAGVTQTPRYLIKTRGQQVTLSCSPISGHRSVSWYQQTPGQGLQFLFEYFSETQRNKGNFPGRFSGRQFSNSRSEMNVSTLELGDSALYLCASSSLNLNEQFFGPGTRLTVL.

The genes are TRBV30 and TRBJ2-1; the D is unclear. V lost 0 bases, J lost 10 bases, and 7 bases lay in between. The CDR3 loop spans 11 amino acids. Germline CDR1 reads GTSNPN; CDR2 reads SVGIG (reference sequence). The CDR3 sequence is CAWSVIREQFF. In DNA, the CDR3 is TGTGCCTGGAGTGTAATAAGGGAGCAGTTCTTC.

The genes are TRBV20-1 and TRBJ2-5; D possibly corresponds to TRBD1 (6 bases). V gave up 0 bases and J gave up 3 bases, with 14 bases separating them. The CDR3 length is 15 residues. Germline CDR1 and CDR2: DFQATT and SNEGSKA (reference sequence). CDR3 sequence: CSARDGAGAEETQYF. The DNA of the CDR3 is TGCAGTGCTAGAGATGGTGCAGGGGCCGAAGAGACCCAGTACTTC.

The chain employs TRBV5-5 and TRBJ2-7; 8 bases map to TRBD2. V lost 1 base and J lost 5; bases outside the gene matches: 11. This CDR3 spans 16 amino acids. The V gene's germline CDR1 is SGHKS and CDR2 YYEKEE (reference sequence). The CDR3 protein is CASSLLSRSGIHEQYF. In DNA form, the CDR3 reads TGTGCCAGCAGCTTGCTAAGTCGTAGCGGGATCCACGAGCAGTACTTC. The full variable domain, its missing parts supplied by reference TRBV5-5 and TRBJ2-7, is DAGVTQSPTHLIKTRGQQVTLRCSPISGHKSVSWYQQVLGQGPQFIFQYYEKEERGRGNFPDRFSARQFPNYSSELNVNALLLGDSALYLCASSLLSRSGIHEQYFGPGTRLTVT.

This clonotype was found a few times. V is TRBV29-1 and J is TRBJ2-3; 12 nucleotides line up with TRBD2. The CDR3 spans 14 residues. Germline V CDR1 and CDR2: SQVTM, ANQGSEA. The ends lost 3 bases at V and 4 bases at J; junction bases unmatched: 2. In nucleotides, the CDR3 is TGCAGCGTTGAGACTAGCGGGAGCCCAGATACGCAGTATTTT. Its protein is CSVETSGSPDTQYF.

The V gene is TRBV28, the J gene TRBJ2-6; D is unclear. The V gene's germline CDR1 is MDHEN and CDR2 SYDVKM. Trimming took 3 bases from V and 10 from J, leaving 4 bases between them. The CDR3 has 11 residues. Here the CDR3 DNA reads TGTGCCAGCAGTTTTATGAACGTCCTGACTTTC. It encodes CASSFMNVLTF.

This clonotype was counted at least ten times. This chain joins TRBV5-6 and TRBJ1-4; the match to TRBD1 covers 10 bases. CDR1 and CDR2 from the germline V gene are SGHDT and YYEEEE. V gave up 2 bases and J gave up 2 bases; unmatched junction bases: 3. The CDR3 covers 16 residues. The CDR3 DNA follows: TGTGCCAGCAGCTTTGGGACAGGGGTGACTAATGAAAAACTGTTTTTT. It codes for CASSFGTGVTNEKLFF.

The chain has TRBV27 and TRBJ2-7, with D perhaps TRBD1 (5 bases). The CDR3 is 13 residues long. The V end was cut by 5 bases, the J end by 3 bases, with 11 bases between. In germline, CDR1 is MNHEY, CDR2 SMNVEV (reference sequence). In nucleotides, the CDR3 is TGTGCCAGCAGTCCCCCCGACAGCTACGAGCAGTACTTC. It codes for CASSPPDSYEQYF.

This clonotype appeared once. The rearrangement uses TRBV14 and TRBJ2-1; 11 bases match TRBD2. Trimming cost V 4 bases and J 8 bases; bases outside gene matches: 13. This CDR3 comprises 17 residues. Germline-derived CDR1 and CDR2 are SGHDN and FVKESK. CDR3 region: CASSPRRVAGGGHEQFF. CDR3 bases: TGTGCCAGCAGCCCCCGGCGCGTAGCGGGAGGGGGGCATGAGCAGTTCTTC.

This clonotype was recorded many times. The rearrangement uses TRBV18 and TRBJ2-2; 8 nucleotides line up with TRBD1. The V gene end was trimmed by 3 bases and the J gene end by 5 bases; junction bases not matched to a gene: 5. This CDR3 region has 15 residues. Germline V CDR1 and CDR2: KGHSH, LQKENI. Written as DNA, the CDR3 is TGTGCCAGCTCACCGCGGACAGGGAGGACCGGGGAGCTGTTTTTT. It translates to CASSPRTGRTGELFF. Full variable domain (missing parts from reference TRBV18 and TRBJ2-2): NAGVMQNPRHLVRRRGQEARLRCSPMKGHSHVYWYRQLPEEGLKFMVYLQKENIIDESGMPKERFSAEFPKEGPSILRIQQVVRGDSAAYFCASSPRTGRTGELFFGEGSRLTVL.

The table lists this clonotype with many counts. This chain joins TRBV14 and TRBJ2-1; TRBD2 aligns across 11 bases. Germline values: CDR1 SGHDN, CDR2 FVKESK. Trimming at V came to 4 bases and at J to 10 bases, leaving 12 bases not matched to a gene. The CDR3 sequence is 16 residues long. CDR3 amino acids: CASSLLAGGALQEQFF. DNA for the CDR3: TGTGCCAGCAGCCTCTTAGCGGGAGGGGCCTTACAGGAGCAGTTCTTC.

This chain uses TRBV7-6 with TRBJ1-4; D not certain. Germline-derived CDR1 and CDR2 are SGHVS and FNYEAQ. Trimming removed 4 bases at V and 1 base at J, with 13 bases between. This CDR3 is 16 amino acids long. CDR3: CASSSNPPGTNEKLFF. CDR3 nucleotides: TGTGCCAGCAGCTCCAATCCGCCGGGAACTAATGAAAAACTGTTTTTT.

The V call is TRBV20-1, the J call TRBJ2-3; D is unresolved. V was pared by 7 bases and J by 0 bases, with 5 bases between. CDR1 and CDR2 (germline): DFQATT, SNEGSKA (reference sequence). The CDR3 spans 11 residues. CDR3 in DNA: TGCAGTGACACCAGCACAGATACGCAGTATTTT. Translation: CSDTSTDTQYF.

The chain joins TRBV18 to TRBJ2-7; D is unclear. There are 14 residues in the CDR3. Germline V CDR1 and CDR2: KGHSH, LQKENI. Trimming stripped 0 bases from V and 5 bases from J, with 11 bases between. CDR3 DNA: TGTGCCAGCTCACCACCTCAGGACCCCAACGAGCAGTACTTC. It specifies CASSPPQDPNEQYF.

This chain uses TRBV19 with TRBJ2-7, with a weak D call TRBD2 (5 bases). Trimming cost V 10 bases and J 5 bases, with 15 bases left between them. Germline lookup yields CDR1 LNHDA and CDR2 SQIVND (reference sequence). The CDR3 runs 12 residues. The CDR3 protein is CATSRPGNEQYF. CDR3 nucleotide sequence: TGTGCCACTAGCCGTCCGGGGAACGAGCAGTACTTC.

J is TRBJ2-1 and V is TRBV7-3; 8 bases are shared with TRBD2. Germline V gene lookup returns CDR1 SGHTA and CDR2 FQGTGA. Germline trimming cut 0 bases from V and 5 bases from J; bases unmatched to any gene: 6. The CDR3 sequence is 16 residues long. The CDR3 coding sequence is TGTGCCAGCAGCTTAACGGCTAGCGGGTCTAACAATGAGCAGTTCTTC. Amino acid sequence: CASSLTASGSNNEQFF.